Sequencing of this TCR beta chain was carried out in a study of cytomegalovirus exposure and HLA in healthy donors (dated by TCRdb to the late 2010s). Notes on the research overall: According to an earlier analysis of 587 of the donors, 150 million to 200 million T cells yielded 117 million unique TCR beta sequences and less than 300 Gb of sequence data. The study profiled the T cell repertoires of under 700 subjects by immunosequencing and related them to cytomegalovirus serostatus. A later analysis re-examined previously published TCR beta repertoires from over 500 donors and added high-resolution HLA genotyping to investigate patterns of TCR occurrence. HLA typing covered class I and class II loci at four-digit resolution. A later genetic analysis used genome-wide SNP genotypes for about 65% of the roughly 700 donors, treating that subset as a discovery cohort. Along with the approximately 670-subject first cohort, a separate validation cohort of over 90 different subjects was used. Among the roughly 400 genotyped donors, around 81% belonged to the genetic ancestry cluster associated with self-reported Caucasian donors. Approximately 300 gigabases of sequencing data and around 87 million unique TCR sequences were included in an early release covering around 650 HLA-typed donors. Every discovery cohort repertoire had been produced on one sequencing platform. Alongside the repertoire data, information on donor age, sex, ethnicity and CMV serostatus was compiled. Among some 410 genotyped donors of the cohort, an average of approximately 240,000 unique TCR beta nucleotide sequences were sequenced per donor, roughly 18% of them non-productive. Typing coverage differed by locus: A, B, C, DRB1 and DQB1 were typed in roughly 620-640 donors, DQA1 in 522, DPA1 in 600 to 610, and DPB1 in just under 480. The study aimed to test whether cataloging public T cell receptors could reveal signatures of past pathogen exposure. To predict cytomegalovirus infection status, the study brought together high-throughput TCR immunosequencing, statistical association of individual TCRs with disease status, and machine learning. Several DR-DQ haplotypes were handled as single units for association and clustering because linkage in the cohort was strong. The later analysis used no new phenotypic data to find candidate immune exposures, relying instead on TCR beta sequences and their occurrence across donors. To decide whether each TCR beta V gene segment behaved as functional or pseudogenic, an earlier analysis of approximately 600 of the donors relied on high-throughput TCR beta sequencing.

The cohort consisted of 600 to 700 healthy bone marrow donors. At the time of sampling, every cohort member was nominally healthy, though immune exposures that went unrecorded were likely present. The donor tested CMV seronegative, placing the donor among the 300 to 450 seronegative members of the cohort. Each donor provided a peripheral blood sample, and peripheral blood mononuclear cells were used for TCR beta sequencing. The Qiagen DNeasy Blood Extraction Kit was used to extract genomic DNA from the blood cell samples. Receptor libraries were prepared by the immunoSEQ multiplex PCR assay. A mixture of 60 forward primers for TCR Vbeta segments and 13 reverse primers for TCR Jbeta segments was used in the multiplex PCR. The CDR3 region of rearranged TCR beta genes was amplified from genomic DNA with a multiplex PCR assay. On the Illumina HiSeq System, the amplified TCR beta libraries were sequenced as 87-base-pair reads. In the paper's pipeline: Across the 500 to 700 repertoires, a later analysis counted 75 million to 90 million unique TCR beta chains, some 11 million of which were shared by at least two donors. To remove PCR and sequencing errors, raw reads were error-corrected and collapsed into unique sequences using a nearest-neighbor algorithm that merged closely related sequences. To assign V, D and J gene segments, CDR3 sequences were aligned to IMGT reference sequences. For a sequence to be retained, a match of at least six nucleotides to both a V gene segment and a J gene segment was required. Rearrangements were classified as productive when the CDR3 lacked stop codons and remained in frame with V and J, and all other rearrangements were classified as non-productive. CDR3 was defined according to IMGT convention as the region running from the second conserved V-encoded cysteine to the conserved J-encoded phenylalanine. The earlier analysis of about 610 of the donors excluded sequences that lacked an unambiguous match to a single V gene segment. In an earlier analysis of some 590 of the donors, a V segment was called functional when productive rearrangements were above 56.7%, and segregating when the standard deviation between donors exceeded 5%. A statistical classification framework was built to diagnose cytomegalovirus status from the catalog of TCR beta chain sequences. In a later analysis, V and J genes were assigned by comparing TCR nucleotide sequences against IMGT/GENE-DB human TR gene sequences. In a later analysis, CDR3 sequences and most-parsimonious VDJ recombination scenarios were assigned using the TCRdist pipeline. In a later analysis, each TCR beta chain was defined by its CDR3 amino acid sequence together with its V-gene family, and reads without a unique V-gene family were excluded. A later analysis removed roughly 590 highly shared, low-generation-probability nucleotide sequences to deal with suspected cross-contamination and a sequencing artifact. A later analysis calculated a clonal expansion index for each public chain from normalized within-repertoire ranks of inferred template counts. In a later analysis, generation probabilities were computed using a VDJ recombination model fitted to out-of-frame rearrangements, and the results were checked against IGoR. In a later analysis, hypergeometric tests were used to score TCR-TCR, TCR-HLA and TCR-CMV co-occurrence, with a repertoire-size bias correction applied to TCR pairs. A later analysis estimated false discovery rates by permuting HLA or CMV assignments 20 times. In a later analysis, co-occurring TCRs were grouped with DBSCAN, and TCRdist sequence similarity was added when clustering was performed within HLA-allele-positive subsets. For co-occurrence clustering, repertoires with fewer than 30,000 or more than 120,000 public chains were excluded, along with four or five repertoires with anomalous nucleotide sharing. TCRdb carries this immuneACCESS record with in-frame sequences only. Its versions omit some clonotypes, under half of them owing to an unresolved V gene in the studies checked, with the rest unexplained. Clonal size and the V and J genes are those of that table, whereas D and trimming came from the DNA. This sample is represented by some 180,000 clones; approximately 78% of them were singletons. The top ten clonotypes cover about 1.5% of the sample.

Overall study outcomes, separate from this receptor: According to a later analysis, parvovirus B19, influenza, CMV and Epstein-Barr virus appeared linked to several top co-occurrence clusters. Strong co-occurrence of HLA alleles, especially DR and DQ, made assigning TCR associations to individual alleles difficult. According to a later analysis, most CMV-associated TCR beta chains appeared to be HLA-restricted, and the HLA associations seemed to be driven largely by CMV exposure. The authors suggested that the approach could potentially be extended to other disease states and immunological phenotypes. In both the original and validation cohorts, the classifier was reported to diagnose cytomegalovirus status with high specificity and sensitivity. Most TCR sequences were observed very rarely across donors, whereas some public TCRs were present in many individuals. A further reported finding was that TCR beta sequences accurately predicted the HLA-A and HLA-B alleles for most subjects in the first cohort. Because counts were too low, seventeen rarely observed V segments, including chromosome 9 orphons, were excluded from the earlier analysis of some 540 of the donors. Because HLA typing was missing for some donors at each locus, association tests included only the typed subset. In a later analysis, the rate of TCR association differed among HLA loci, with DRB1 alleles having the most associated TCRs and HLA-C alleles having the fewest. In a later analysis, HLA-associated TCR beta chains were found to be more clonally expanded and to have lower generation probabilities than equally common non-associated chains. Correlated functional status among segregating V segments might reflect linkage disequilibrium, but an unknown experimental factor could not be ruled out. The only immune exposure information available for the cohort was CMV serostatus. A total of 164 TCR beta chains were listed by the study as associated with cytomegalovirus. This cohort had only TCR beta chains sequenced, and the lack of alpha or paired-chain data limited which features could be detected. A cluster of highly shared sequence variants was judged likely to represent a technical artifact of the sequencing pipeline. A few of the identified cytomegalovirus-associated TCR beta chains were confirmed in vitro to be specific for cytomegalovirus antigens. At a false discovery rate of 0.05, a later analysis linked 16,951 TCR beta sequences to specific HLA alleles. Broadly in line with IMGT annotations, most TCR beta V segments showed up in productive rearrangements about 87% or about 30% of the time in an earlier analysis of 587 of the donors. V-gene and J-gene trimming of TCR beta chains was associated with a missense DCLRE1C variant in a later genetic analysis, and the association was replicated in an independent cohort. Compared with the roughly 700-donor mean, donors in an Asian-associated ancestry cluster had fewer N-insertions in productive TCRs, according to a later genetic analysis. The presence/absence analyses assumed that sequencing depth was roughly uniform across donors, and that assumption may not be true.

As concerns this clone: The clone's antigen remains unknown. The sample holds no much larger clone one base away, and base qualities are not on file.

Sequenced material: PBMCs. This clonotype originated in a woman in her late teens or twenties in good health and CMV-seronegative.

In nucleotide form, the sequence is TGTGCCAGCAGTCTTTACCTATACGACACTGAAGCTTTCTTT. It is translated as CASSLYLYDTEAFF. The chain couples TRBV6-1 to TRBJ1-1; the D gene identity is not certain. According to the germline V gene, CDR1 reads MNHNS and CDR2 reads SASEGT. CDR3 length: 14 amino acids, cysteine to phenylalanine. Solely the CDR3 DNA is kept, with 42 bases framed from the first base. V lost 5 bases and J lost 3 bases; the stretch between them is 13 bases long.